A selection of T cell receptor beta chains follows, all from one sample in a study of shared clonotypes between healthy human individuals. Profiling relied on immunoSEQ multiplex PCR, and the TCRdb table lists in-frame clones only, not all of them. The sample yields just over 2,000,000 clones, 90% to 95% seen once. The source material was naive CD4+ T cells sorted from blood. Receptors originate from a man between 18 and 35 years old in good health. The CDR3 runs from the conserved cysteine through the conserved F or W. Fields, in order: CDR3 protein, CDR3 DNA, J gene, D gene, clone size, V gene. The D gene is left open where the match is weak. Some rows mark clone size as missing; the rest say once, few, many or name a class of expanded clone.

CASSLEVIGTEAFF TGTGCCAGCAGCTTGGAGGTGATAGGGACTGAAGCTTTCTTT TRBJ1-1 - once TRBV5-4
CASSLRDGTEAFF TGTGCCAGCAGCTTAAGGGACGGGACGGAAGCTTTCTTT TRBJ1-1 - - TRBV7-6
CATGGKGYEQYF TGCGCCACGGGAGGAAAGGGCTACGAGCAGTACTTC TRBJ2-7 TRBD2 - TRBV10-2
CSVALSPQETQYF TGCAGCGTTGCTTTGAGTCCACAAGAGACCCAGTACTTC TRBJ2-5 - - TRBV29-1
CATSREVASNYGYTF TGTGCCACCAGCAGAGAAGTGGCCTCTAACTATGGCTACACCTTC TRBJ1-2 - - TRBV15
CASSFRDSYGVSF TGTGCCAGCAGCTTCCGGGACAGCTATGGGGTTTCCTTC TRBJ1-2 TRBD1 - TRBV7-2
CASSGAGRAEDYGYTF TGTGCCAGCAGCGGAGCTGGGAGGGCAGAGGACTATGGCTACACCTTC TRBJ1-2 - - TRBV5-4
CASSEQGGYIQYF TGTGCCAGCAGTGAACAGGGAGGGTACATTCAGTACTTC TRBJ2-4 TRBD2 - TRBV2
CASSQGTGAFYGYTF TGCGCCAGCAGCCAAGGGACAGGAGCATTTTATGGCTACACCTTC TRBJ1-2 TRBD1 - TRBV5-1
CASSLYRNSESPLHF TGTGCCAGCAGTTTATATCGCAATTCCGAATCACCCCTCCACTTT TRBJ1-6 - - TRBV27
CASRGQGASPLHF TGTGCCAGCAGGGGACAGGGAGCTTCACCCCTCCACTTT TRBJ1-6 TRBD1 - TRBV2
CASMPHRDISYEQYF TGCGCCAGCATGCCTCACCGGGACATCTCCTACGAGCAGTACTTC TRBJ2-7 - - TRBV10-2
CASSPGVPYNEQFF TGTGCCAGCTCACCGGGGGTTCCCTACAATGAGCAGTTCTTC TRBJ2-1 - once TRBV18
CASSVRHGRYNEQFF TGTGCCAGCAGCGTAAGGCATGGGCGCTACAATGAGCAGTTCTTC TRBJ2-1 - - TRBV9
CASTKGGAVYGYTF TGTGCCAGCACCAAAGGGGGGGCAGTTTATGGCTACACCTTC TRBJ1-2 - - TRBV6-5
CAWSVSRTNYGYTF TGTGCCTGGAGTGTAAGCCGGACGAACTATGGCTACACCTTC TRBJ1-2 - once TRBV30
CASSFWTEETQYF TGTGCCAGCAGCTTTTGGACCGAAGAGACCCAGTACTTC TRBJ2-5 - once TRBV7-9
CASSLSRNTEAFF TGTGCCAGCAGTTTATCTCGGAACACTGAAGCTTTCTTT TRBJ1-1 - - TRBV27
CASSEVRSSYNEQFF TGTGCCAGCAGTGAGGTCAGAAGCTCCTACAATGAGCAGTTCTTC TRBJ2-1 - - TRBV6-4
CASSPTGGPYNEQFF TGCGCCAGCAGCCCGACAGGGGGGCCCTACAATGAGCAGTTCTTC TRBJ2-1 TRBD1 few TRBV5-1
CAWNNEVSLHF TGTGCCTGGAACAACGAGGTTTCGCTCCACTTT TRBJ1-6 - - TRBV30
CASRSQGSNYGYTF TGTGCCAGCAGGTCACAGGGATCAAACTATGGCTACACCTTC TRBJ1-2 - once TRBV28
CSVAGAGDTQYF TGCAGCGTTGCTGGAGCGGGTGATACGCAGTATTTT TRBJ2-3 - once TRBV29-1
CASRNPASTGELFF TGTGCCAGCAGAAACCCGGCTAGCACCGGGGAGCTGTTTTTT TRBJ2-2 - - TRBV7-2